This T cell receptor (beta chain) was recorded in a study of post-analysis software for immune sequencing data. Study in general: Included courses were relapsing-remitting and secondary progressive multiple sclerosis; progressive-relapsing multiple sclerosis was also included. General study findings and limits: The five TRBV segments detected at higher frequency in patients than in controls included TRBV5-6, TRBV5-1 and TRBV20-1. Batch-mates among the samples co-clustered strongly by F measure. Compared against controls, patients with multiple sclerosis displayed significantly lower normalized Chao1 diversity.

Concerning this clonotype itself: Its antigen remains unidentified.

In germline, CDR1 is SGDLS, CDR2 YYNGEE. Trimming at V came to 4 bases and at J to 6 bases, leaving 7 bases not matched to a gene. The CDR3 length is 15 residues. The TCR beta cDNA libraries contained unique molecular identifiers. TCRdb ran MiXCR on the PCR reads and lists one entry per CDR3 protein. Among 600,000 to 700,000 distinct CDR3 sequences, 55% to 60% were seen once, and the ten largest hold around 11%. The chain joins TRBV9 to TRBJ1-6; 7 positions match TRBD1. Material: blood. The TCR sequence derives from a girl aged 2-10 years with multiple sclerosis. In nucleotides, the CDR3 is TGTGCCAGCAGCCCCGAGGGACAGAGTAATTCACCCCTCCACTTT. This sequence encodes CASSPEGQSNSPLHF.